Listed here are 29 T cell receptor beta chains from one sample, sequenced in a study of identical twins. One entry per CDR3 protein results from TCRdb running MiXCR on the 5' RACE reads. The sample shows some 600,000 distinct CDR3 sequences, just over 7% of them seen only once. These sequences were also reported in another study, on yellow fever vaccine responses in identical twins.

What was sequenced was PBMCs. These receptor sequences come from a woman younger than 35 in good health.

This clonotype turned up a few times. The CDR3 coding sequence is TGTGCCAGCAGCGTAGGGGGGAACGCCGGAAACACCATATATTTT. This gives the protein CASSVGGNAGNTIYF. This chain connects TRBV9 to TRBJ1-3; maybe TRBD1 (5 bases). The CDR3 extends over 15 amino acids. Germline-derived CDR1 and CDR2 are SGDLS and YYNGEE. With 0 bases removed from V and 4 bases from J, the gap between germline ends came to 11 bases.

This clonotype has at least ten counts. The V call is TRBV12-3 or TRBV12-4, the J call TRBJ2-7; D remains ambiguous. There are 11 residues in the CDR3. V was pared by 5 bases and J by 9 bases, with 11 bases between. CDR3 nucleotide sequence: TGTGCCAGCAGTGCTACGACGTGGCAGTACTTC. Translating gives CASSATTWQYF.

This clonotype showed up just a few times. V and J are TRBV5-5 and TRBJ2-1, with 9 nucleotides matching TRBD2. V lost 4 bases, J lost 5 bases, and 10 bases stayed unmatched. There are 16 residues in the CDR3. Looked up from germline, CDR1 is SGHKS and CDR2 is YYEKEE (reference sequence). This CDR3 is CASSGIPGLADNEQFF. CDR3 bases: TGTGCCAGCAGCGGAATACCGGGACTAGCAGACAATGAGCAGTTCTTC.

This clonotype came up many times. V gene TRBV24-1 combines with J gene TRBJ1-5; 7 bases agree with TRBD1. Trimming at V came to 4 bases and at J to 4 bases, leaving 6 bases not matched to a gene. The CDR3 sequence is 15 residues long. Germline V CDR1 and CDR2: KGHDR, SFDVKD. CDR3 residues: CATSETGTDNQPQHF. The CDR3 nucleotides read TGTGCCACCAGTGAGACCGGGACAGATAATCAGCCCCAGCATTTT.

This clonotype was detected only a few times. V and J are TRBV7-2 and TRBJ2-7; a possible D gene is TRBD2 (5 bases). The CDR3 covers 14 residues. V lost 3 bases and J 5 bases, leaving 14 bases between the germline ends. Germline assignment: CDR1 SGHTA and CDR2 FQGNSA. Here the CDR3 DNA reads TGTGCCAGCAGCTTGAGGGTTCTTGGTCACGAGCAGTACTTC. Its protein is CASSLRVLGHEQYF.

This clonotype occurred a few times. V usage is TRBV24-1 and J usage is TRBJ2-7, with 8 bases that match TRBD1. Looked up from germline, CDR1 is KGHDR and CDR2 is SFDVKD. Trimming at V came to 4 bases and at J to 4 bases, leaving 5 bases not matched to a gene. CDR3 length: 14 residues. DNA for the CDR3: TGTGCCACCAGTGACCGGGACAGGAATTACGAGCAGTACGTC. It encodes CATSDRDRNYEQYV.

The gene calls are TRBV12-3 or TRBV12-4 and TRBJ2-7; the D gene is possibly TRBD2 (5 bases). CDR3 size: 13 residues. V lost 0 bases and J 5 bases, leaving 8 bases between the germline ends. The CDR3 bases are TGTGCCAGCAGTTTAGCCGGGATCCACGAGCAGTACTTC. Encoded protein: CASSLAGIHEQYF.

This clonotype has a handful of counts. This rearrangement joins TRBV7-8 to TRBJ2-1; 12 positions match TRBD2. CDR1 is SGHVS and CDR2 is FQNEAQ in the germline V gene. This CDR3 contains 16 residues. Germline trimming cut 5 bases from V and 10 bases from J; bases unmatched to any gene: 12. The CDR3 spells CASSGAPSGGAGEQFF. The CDR3 DNA reads as TGTGCCAGCAGCGGAGCTCCTAGCGGGGGGGCTGGGGAGCAGTTCTTC.

This clonotype was counted many times. The genes are TRBV11-2 and TRBJ2-7; no firm D call. The V end lost 0 bases, the J end lost 9 bases, and 15 bases lay between the germline ends. Germline V CDR1 and CDR2: SGHAT, FQNNGV. The CDR3 has 14 residues. For the CDR3, the DNA is TGTGCCAGCAGCTTAGATCCCAATGGGTCACGGCAGTACTTC. Its protein is CASSLDPNGSRQYF.

This chain uses TRBV4-1 with TRBJ1-1; D not resolved. Trimming pared 0 bases from V and 0 bases from J, leaving 8 bases between. Looked up from germline, CDR1 is MGHRA and CDR2 is YSYEKL. The CDR3 spans 15 residues. CDR3 sequence reads: CASSQERLMNTEAFF. The CDR3 nucleotides are TGCGCCAGCAGCCAAGAACGACTCATGAACACTGAAGCTTTCTTT.

This clonotype was detected many times. The rearrangement joins TRBV11-2 to TRBJ1-3; D is unclear. V lost 5 bases to trimming and J lost 0 bases, with 14 bases between them. The CDR3 runs 16 residues. Germline CDR1 and CDR2: SGHAT and FQNNGV. The CDR3 DNA sequence: TGTGCCAGCAGCCCCAGTAATAGAATCTCTGGAAACACCATATATTTT. Translated, it gives CASSPSNRISGNTIYF.

This clonotype was counted ten times or more. V usage is TRBV7-3 and J usage is TRBJ2-3, with 7 bases that match TRBD2. This CDR3 has 17 amino acids. Trimming took 5 bases from V and 3 from J; bases not matched to a gene: 14. CDR1 is SGHTA and CDR2 is FQGTGA in the germline V gene. The CDR3 DNA reads TGTGCCAGCAGCCCCCGGGCACGCGGGAGTTCGACAGATACGCAGTATTTT. Amino acids: CASSPRARGSSTDTQYF.

This sequence joins TRBV6-1 and TRBJ2-2; either TRBD1 or TRBD2 may supply D (5 bases each). The germline CDR1 and CDR2 sequences are MNHNS and SASEGT. The CDR3 is 14 amino acids. Deletions cut 7 bases from V and 3 bases from J, with 12 bases between. The CDR3 coding sequence is TGTGCCAGCATGTCGGGGACCCACACCGGGGAGCTGTTTTTT. Translating gives CASMSGTHTGELFF.

This clonotype was seen a few times. The V and J genes are TRBV4-1 and TRBJ2-5; possibly TRBD1 for D (5 bases). Germline lookup yields CDR1 MGHRA and CDR2 YSYEKL. This CDR3 contains 14 residues. The ends were cut back, 6 bases at V and 5 bases at J, with 16 bases in the middle. CDR3 protein: CASSLDPGHETQYF. CDR3 coding DNA: TGCGCCAGCAGTCTCGACCCAGGGCATGAGACCCAGTACTTC.

This chain links TRBV20-1 with TRBJ2-1; D is possibly TRBD2 (6 bases). V was cut by 3 bases and J by 9 bases, with 12 bases left in between. The CDR3 extends over 12 amino acids. CDR1 and CDR2 from the germline V gene are DFQATT and SNEGSKA (reference sequence). The DNA of the CDR3 is TGCAGTGCTAGCGGGAGTAGTAGTGAGCAGTTCTTC. Encoded protein: CSASGSSSEQFF.

This clonotype was observed many times. The J gene is TRBJ1-2, the V gene TRBV25-1; D might be TRBD1 (5 bases). The CDR3 runs to 13 residues. Germline lookup yields CDR1 MGHDK and CDR2 SYGVNS. Trimming left V 2 bases short and J 13 bases short, with 17 bases between. The CDR3 loop reads CASSEGGLERCTF. The CDR3 coding sequence is TGTGCCAGCAGTGAAGGGGGACTGGAACGGTGCACCTTC.

This clonotype has at least ten counts. The V gene is TRBV6-1, the J gene TRBJ1-5; D may be TRBD1 (6 bases). CDR3 size: 15 residues. Looked up from germline, CDR1 is MNHNS and CDR2 is SASEGT. V was clipped by 1 base and J by 5 bases, with 12 bases between them. CDR3 loop: CASSEGPGEYQPQHF. In DNA, the CDR3 is TGTGCCAGCAGTGAAGGACCAGGGGAGTATCAGCCCCAGCATTTT.

This clonotype was seen at least ten times. V and J are TRBV12-3 or TRBV12-4 and TRBJ1-1, with a weak D call TRBD1 (5 bases). The CDR3 covers 15 residues. The ends were cut back, 7 bases at V and 5 bases at J, with 20 bases in the middle. The CDR3 loop is CASNRAAGYGTEAFF. The CDR3 nucleotides read TGTGCCAGCAATCGTGCCGCAGGGTATGGGACTGAAGCTTTCTTT.

This clonotype was seen many times. V and J are TRBV6-1 and TRBJ1-1; 7 bases map to TRBD1. The CDR3 consists of 14 residues. The V gene end was trimmed by 6 bases and the J gene end by 0 bases; junction bases not matched to a gene: 4. Germline V gene data show CDR1 as MNHNS and CDR2 as SASEGT. The CDR3 spells CASRTGTVNTEAFF. The CDR3 DNA reads as TGTGCCAGCAGGACCGGGACAGTGAACACTGAAGCTTTCTTT.

This clonotype showed up just a few times. This chain uses TRBV29-1 with TRBJ2-1; TRBD1 matches at 7 bases. The CDR3 is 14 residues long. Germline assignment: CDR1 SQVTM and CDR2 ANQGSEA. Trimming took 7 bases from V and 3 from J; bases not matched to a gene: 9. For the CDR3, the DNA is TGCAGCGCCGAAAGGGGGCAGAGCTACAATGAGCAGTTCTTC. Translated: CSAERGQSYNEQFF.

This clonotype was counted a few times. The chain employs TRBV29-1 and TRBJ1-1; 12 nucleotides agree with TRBD1. CDR1 is SQVTM, CDR2 ANQGSEA, per germline. The CDR3 is 15 amino acids. After removal of 7 bases from V and 1 base from J, the junction contained 7 bases not matched to a gene. CDR3 in amino acids: CSAEGTGGKNTEAFF. In nucleotides, the CDR3 is TGCAGCGCTGAGGGGACAGGGGGCAAGAACACTGAAGCTTTCTTT. The whole variable domain, remainder taken from reference TRBV29-1 and TRBJ1-1, is SAVISQKPSRDICQRGTSLTIQCQVDSQVTMMFWYRQQPGQSLTLIATANQGSEATYESGFVIDKFPISRPNLTFSTLTVSNMSPEDSSIYLCSAEGTGGKNTEAFFGQGTRLTVV.

This clonotype was observed at least ten times. This rearrangement joins TRBV15 to TRBJ2-1, with D possibly being TRBD1 (5 bases). In germline, CDR1 is LNHNV, CDR2 YYDKDF (reference sequence). V dropped 2 bases and J dropped 4 bases, with 12 bases sitting between them. The CDR3 is made up of 15 amino acids. The CDR3 protein is CATSRPDTRYNEQFF. Here the CDR3 DNA reads TGTGCCACCAGCAGACCGGACACAAGATACAATGAGCAGTTCTTC.

This chain connects TRBV7-3 to TRBJ2-3; either TRBD1 or TRBD2 may fit D (5 bases each). This CDR3 has 14 residues. V shed 6 bases and J shed 4 bases, with 14 bases lying between them. CDR1 and CDR2 from the germline V gene are SGHTA and FQGTGA. CDR3 in amino acids: CASRKGPGSDTQYF. DNA for the CDR3: TGTGCCAGCAGAAAGGGACCAGGATCAGATACGCAGTATTTT.

This clonotype showed up just a few times. The chain uses TRBV4-1 and TRBJ1-5; D may be TRBD1 (5 bases). This CDR3 contains 14 residues. Germline V gene lookup returns CDR1 MGHRA and CDR2 YSYEKL. V was cut by 1 base and J by 3 bases, with 7 bases left in between. This CDR3 reads CASSQGRDNQPQHF. The CDR3 DNA is TGCGCCAGCAGCCAAGGCAGGGACAATCAGCCCCAGCATTTT.

This chain uses TRBV11-2 with TRBJ2-4, with D hard to call. Germline V gene lookup returns CDR1 SGHAT and CDR2 FQNNGV. The CDR3 extends over 15 amino acids. Trimming removed 5 bases at V and 1 base at J, with 12 bases between. CDR3 DNA: TGTGCCAGCAGCCTGACTGACATCGCCAAAAACATTCAGTACTTC. Translated: CASSLTDIAKNIQYF.

The chain combines TRBV19 with TRBJ2-7, with TRBD2 matching over 7 bases. The trim removed 5 bases at V and 0 bases at J, leaving 7 bases unmatched. The CDR3 is 15 residues long. Germline V gene data show CDR1 as LNHDA and CDR2 as SQIVND (reference sequence). DNA for the CDR3: TGTGCCAGTAGTTCAACTAGCGCGAGCTCCTACGAGCAGTACTTC. Translating gives CASSSTSASSYEQYF.

The J gene is TRBJ2-1, the V gene TRBV14; D not certain. This CDR3 spans 13 amino acids. The V and J ends lost 1 base and 2 bases respectively, with 3 bases between them. Germline CDR1 and CDR2: SGHDN and FVKESK. CDR3 region: CASSQAAYNEQFF. In nucleotides, the CDR3 is TGTGCCAGCAGCCAAGCGGCCTACAATGAGCAGTTCTTC.

The gene calls are TRBV5-1 and TRBJ2-3; D possibly matches TRBD1 or TRBD2 (5 bases each). The CDR3 is 17 amino acids. The ends were cut back, 4 bases at V and 7 bases at J, with 25 bases in the middle. CDR1 and CDR2 from the germline V gene are SGHRS and YFSETQ. Here the CDR3 DNA reads TGCGCCAGCAGCCTGGGGGTGGTAGATGTTTGGAGATATACGCAGTATTTT. Translation: CASSLGVVDVWRYTQYF.

For the CDR3, the DNA is TGCAGTGCTCCGGTGTGGGAGGCGGGGGCAGATACGCAGTATTTT. Protein sequence: CSAPVWEAGADTQYF. The V call is TRBV20-1, the J call TRBJ2-3, with 7 bases matching TRBD2. The CDR3 covers 15 residues. The ends lost 5 bases at V and 4 bases at J; junction bases unmatched: 12. The V gene's germline CDR1 is DFQATT and CDR2 SNEGSKA (reference sequence).